Listed below are T cell receptor beta chains from one sample, sequenced in a study of T-cell memory formation after mild COVID-19. One entry per CDR3 protein results from TCRdb running MiXCR on the 5' RACE reads. The repertoire holds about 160,000 distinct CDR3 sequences, with about a third as singletons. Sample: PBMCs or a T cell subset sorted from them (not recorded which). The receptors were gathered from an adult woman who had mild COVID-19 (a few samples of this study predate the infection). Cell type and time point are not known. Each CDR3 is given with its conserved first and last residue. The D gene is left open where the match is weak. Expanded clones are given a class, and other clones once, few, many or no size at all.

V gene	clone size	J gene	D gene	CDR3 protein	CDR3 DNA
TRBV6-4	few	TRBJ2-3	-	CASSDGNTDTQYF	TGTGCCAGCAGTGACGGGAACACAGATACGCAGTATTTT
TRBV6-1	-	TRBJ2-1	-	CASKGRVDNEQFF	TGTGCCTCGAAGGGAAGGGTTGACAATGAGCAGTTCTTC
TRBV6-5	few	TRBJ2-7	-	CASSYRGGSRYEQYF	TGTGCCAGCAGTTATAGGGGGGGCAGTAGGTACGAGCAGTACTTC
TRBV24-1	-	TRBJ2-1	TRBD2	CATSDFSGSTYNEQFF	TGTGCCACCAGTGATTTTAGCGGGAGTACCTACAATGAGCAGTTCTTC
TRBV5-6	few	TRBJ2-5	-	CASSLDRVETQYF	TGTGCCAGCAGCTTGGACAGGGTAGAGACCCAGTACTTC
TRBV20-1	-	TRBJ2-3	TRBD1	CSARGTTGTGGFLDTQYF	TGCAGTGCTAGAGGGACTACCGGGACAGGGGGCTTTTTAGATACGCAGTATTTT
TRBV12-3/TRBV12-4	few	TRBJ2-1	TRBD2	CASRPARTSGQFF	TGTGCCAGCAGGCCAGCCCGGACTAGCGGGCAGTTCTTC
TRBV25-1	few	TRBJ2-7	-	CASNLPGRDYEQYF	TGTGCCAGCAATCTACCGGGCAGGGACTACGAGCAGTACTTC
TRBV5-1	many	TRBJ2-3	-	CASYVLPGTDTQYF	TGCGCCAGCTACGTCTTGCCCGGCACAGATACGCAGTATTTT
TRBV20-1	few	TRBJ2-7	-	CSAKVTYEQYF	TGCAGTGCCAAGGTAACTTACGAGCAGTACTTC
TRBV3-1	-	TRBJ1-1	TRBD1	CASSRRAGQVNTEAFF	TGTGCCAGCAGCAGACGAGCCGGACAGGTGAACACTGAAGCTTTCTTT
TRBV12-3/TRBV12-4	-	TRBJ2-2	TRBD1	CASTLGGQGDTGELFF	TGTGCCAGCACGCTTGGGGGACAGGGGGACACCGGGGAGCTGTTTTTT
TRBV27	-	TRBJ2-7	TRBD2	CASGGTSRTYEQYF	TGTGCCAGCGGGGGGACTAGCAGAACCTACGAGCAGTACTTC
TRBV6-5	few	TRBJ1-3	-	CASRWQNTIYF	TGTGCCAGCAGGTGGCAAAACACCATATATTTT
TRBV20-1	few	TRBJ1-1	TRBD1	CSAGPSGDREWDTEAFF	TGCAGTGCTGGACCCTCAGGGGACAGGGAGTGGGACACTGAAGCTTTCTTT
TRBV4-1	-	TRBJ2-2	-	CASSPTRNAGELFF	TGCGCCAGCAGCCCCACGAGAAACGCAGGGGAGCTGTTTTTT
TRBV20-1	-	TRBJ2-3	TRBD2	CSASGRGGTDTQYF	TGCAGTGCCAGTGGGCGGGGGGGTACAGATACGCAGTATTTT
TRBV20-1	few	TRBJ2-7	-	CSPSASYEQYF	TGCAGTCCCTCGGCTAGTTACGAGCAGTACTTC
TRBV24-1	-	TRBJ2-1	TRBD2	CATSDLASGSYNEQFF	TGTGCCACCAGTGATTTAGCTAGCGGGAGTTACAATGAGCAGTTCTTC
TRBV9	-	TRBJ2-7	TRBD2	CASSASGTSVYEQYF	TGTGCCAGCAGCGCCTCCGGGACTAGCGTCTACGAGCAGTACTTC
TRBV3-1	-	TRBJ2-5	-	CASSQGWHNQETQYF	TGTGCCAGCAGCCAAGGTTGGCACAACCAAGAGACCCAGTACTTC
TRBV7-2	-	TRBJ2-7	-	CASSAGTSLRLSYEQYF	TGTGCCAGCAGCGCCGGGACTTCTTTGCGCCTATCCTACGAGCAGTACTTC
TRBV19	-	TRBJ2-1	TRBD1	CASSMDRGRNEQFF	TGTGCCAGTAGTATGGACAGGGGGAGGAATGAGCAGTTCTTC
TRBV9	-	TRBJ2-5	TRBD2	CASSVGTSQETQYF	TGTGCCAGCAGCGTAGGGACTAGCCAAGAGACCCAGTACTTC
TRBV7-2	few	TRBJ2-5	TRBD2	CASSSGLASRETQYF	TGTGCCAGCAGCTCGGGACTAGCAAGCAGGGAGACCCAGTACTTC